This entry is about one T cell receptor beta chain. Its antigen is still unknown. Base qualities are not provided; no much larger clone lies one nucleotide away. This specimen comes from a study of T cell responses to AZD1222 COVID-19 vaccine (dated by TCRdb to about 2021). Regarding the complete study: AZD1222 recipients given second doses at about 4 weeks or at about 12 weeks were pooled, since spike-specific TCR depth and breadth were not found to differ between the two schedules. Trial participants were enrolled into age subgroups of 18-55, 56-69 and 70-plus years, which contained 148, 28 and 57 TCR-sequenced participants, respectively. A total of approximately 240 trial participants underwent TCR sequencing, of whom approximately 210 received two doses of AZD1222 and about 25 received two doses of the MenACWY control vaccine. Results and caveats for the whole study, not just this receptor: Conclusions about previously exposed vaccinees are limited because only six or seven AZD1222 recipients were SARS-CoV-2 seropositive at baseline. Participants were mostly white British and included more females than males, and it was suggested by the authors that clonal diversity may have been underestimated. After two AZD1222 doses, both the breadth and the depth of spike-specific TCRs were significantly higher than at day 0 and than in MenACWY recipients. In the small 56-69-year group, the increase in depth fell short of significance, most likely because of low power. Because no day 14 peak-response samples were available, repertoires were characterized only after the peak T cell response. Reportedly, almost half of the unique spike-specific TCRs recognized epitopes lying outside the regions that are mutated in the B.1.351 and B.1.1.7 variants. The vaccine-associated CD4 TCRs covered the entire spike protein, and the dominant responses fell in regions 160-218 and 743-854.

The CDR3 regions of human TCRbeta chains were subjected to immunosequencing. For the original study's pipeline: Repertoire TCRs were matched against a reference library of SARS-CoV-2-specific TCRs generated with the MIRA antigen-specificity platform. Breadth meant the fraction of unique TCRs that were SARS-CoV-2-associated, whereas depth meant the fraction of total T cells that were SARS-CoV-2-associated. Using the MIRA data, every spike-specific TCR was mapped to the spike region that the TCR reacted to and assigned to either a CD4 or a CD8 class. Log10-transformed breadth and depth values were compared by one-way ANOVA with Sidak's multiple comparisons tests. In its TCRdb copy, this immuneACCESS table keeps in-frame sequences only and misses some clones. Where compared with another copy, unresolved V genes explain less than half of these, and the others have no known cause. V and J calls and clone size come straight from that table; D and trimming were deduced from the DNA. In all, the sample holds about 160,000 clones, and 70% to 90% of those were seen once. The ten largest clones represent 4.5% to 6.5% of the sample.

The sample's time point label, decoded: baseline before first vaccination. Samples from vaccinated people were obtained from the UK trials COV001 and COV002, which included a single-blind randomized controlled phase 2/3 trial of AZD1222 (ChAdOx1 nCoV-19) in healthy adults. For TCRbeta chain sequencing, PBMC samples were collected from trial participants at day 0 and at day 28 after the second dose. Trimming leaves V shorter by 10 bases and J shorter by 4 bases, with the junction holding 11 bases beyond the gene matches. CDR1 and CDR2, looked up from the germline V gene (reference sequence), are LNHDA and SQIVND. Its CDR3 holds 15 amino acids, cysteine through phenylalanine. Only CDR3 DNA is held: 45 bases, read in frame from base 1.

Recombination connected TRBV19 to TRBJ1-3; TRBD1 lines up with 9 middle nucleotides. The TCR comes from an adult in good health. The sequenced sample was peripheral blood, obtained on day 0 of AZD1222 vaccination. DNA sequence: TGTGCCACCTACTTTTCGGACAGGGGAGGAAACACCATATATTTT. Its protein is CATYFSDRGGNTIYF.